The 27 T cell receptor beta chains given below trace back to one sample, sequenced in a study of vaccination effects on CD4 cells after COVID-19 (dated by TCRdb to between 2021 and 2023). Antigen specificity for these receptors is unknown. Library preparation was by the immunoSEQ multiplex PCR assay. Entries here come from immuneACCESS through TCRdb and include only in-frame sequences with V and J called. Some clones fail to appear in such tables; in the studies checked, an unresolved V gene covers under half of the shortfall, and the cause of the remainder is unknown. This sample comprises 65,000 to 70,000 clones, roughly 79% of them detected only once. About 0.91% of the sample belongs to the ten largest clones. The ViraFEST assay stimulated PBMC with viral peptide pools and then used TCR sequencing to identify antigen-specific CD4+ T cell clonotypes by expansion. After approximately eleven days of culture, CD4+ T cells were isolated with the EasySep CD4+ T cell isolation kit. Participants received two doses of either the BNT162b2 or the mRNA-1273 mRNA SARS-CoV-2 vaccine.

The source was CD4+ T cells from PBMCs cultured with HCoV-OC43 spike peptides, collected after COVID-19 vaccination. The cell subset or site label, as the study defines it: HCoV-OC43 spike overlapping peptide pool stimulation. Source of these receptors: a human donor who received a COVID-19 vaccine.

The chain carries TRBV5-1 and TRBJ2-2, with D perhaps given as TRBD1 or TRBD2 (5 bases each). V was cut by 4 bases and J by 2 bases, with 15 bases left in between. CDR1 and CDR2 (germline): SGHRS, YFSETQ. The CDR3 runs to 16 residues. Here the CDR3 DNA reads TGCGCCAGCAGCAAACCCGGAGGACAAAACACCGGGGAGCTGTTTTTT. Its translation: CASSKPGGQNTGELFF.

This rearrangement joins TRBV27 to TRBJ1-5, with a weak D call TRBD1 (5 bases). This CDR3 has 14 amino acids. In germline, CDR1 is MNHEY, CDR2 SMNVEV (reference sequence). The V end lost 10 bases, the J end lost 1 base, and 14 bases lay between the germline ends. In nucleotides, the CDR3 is TGTGCCACCGGGACGGGGGGGAGCAATCAGCCCCAGCATTTT. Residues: CATGTGGSNQPQHF.

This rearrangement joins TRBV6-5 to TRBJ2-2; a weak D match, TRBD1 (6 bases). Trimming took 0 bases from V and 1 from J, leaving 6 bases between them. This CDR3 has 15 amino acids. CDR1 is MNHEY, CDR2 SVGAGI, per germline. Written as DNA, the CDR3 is TGTGCCAGCAGTTACTCGGGACAGAACACCGGGGAGCTGTTTTTT. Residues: CASSYSGQNTGELFF.

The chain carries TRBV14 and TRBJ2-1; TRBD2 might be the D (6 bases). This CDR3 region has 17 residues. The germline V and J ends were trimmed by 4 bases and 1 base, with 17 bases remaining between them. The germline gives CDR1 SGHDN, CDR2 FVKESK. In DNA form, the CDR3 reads TGTGCCAGCAGCCCGAAGCCCCTTAGCGGATCCTACAATGAGCAGTTCTTC. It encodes CASSPKPLSGSYNEQFF.

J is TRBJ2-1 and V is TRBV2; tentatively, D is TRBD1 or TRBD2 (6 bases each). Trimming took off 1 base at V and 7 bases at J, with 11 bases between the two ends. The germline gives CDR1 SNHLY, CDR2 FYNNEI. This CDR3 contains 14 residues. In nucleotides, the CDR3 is TGTGCCAGCAGTGAAGGTAGGGGGGCTAATGAGCAGTTCTTC. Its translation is CASSEGRGANEQFF.

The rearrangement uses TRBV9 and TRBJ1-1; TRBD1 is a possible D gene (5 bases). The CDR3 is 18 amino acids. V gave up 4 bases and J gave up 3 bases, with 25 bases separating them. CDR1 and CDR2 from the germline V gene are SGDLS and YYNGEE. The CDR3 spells CASSPHFVAGLRDTEAFF. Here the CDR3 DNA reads TGTGCCAGCAGCCCCCACTTTGTAGCAGGGTTGAGGGACACTGAAGCTTTCTTT.

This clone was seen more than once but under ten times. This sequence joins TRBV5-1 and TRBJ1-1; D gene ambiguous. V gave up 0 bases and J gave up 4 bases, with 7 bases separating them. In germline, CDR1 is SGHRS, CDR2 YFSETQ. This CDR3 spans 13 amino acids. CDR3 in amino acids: CASSLGVTTEAFF. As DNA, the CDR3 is TGCGCCAGCAGCTTGGGGGTTACCACTGAAGCTTTCTTT.

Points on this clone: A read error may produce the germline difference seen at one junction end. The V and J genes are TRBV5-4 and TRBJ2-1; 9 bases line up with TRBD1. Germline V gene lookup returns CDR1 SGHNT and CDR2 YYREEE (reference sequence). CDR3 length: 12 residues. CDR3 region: CASSLDRGEQFF. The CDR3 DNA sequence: TGTGCCAGCAGTTTGGACAGGGGAGAGCAGTTCTTC.

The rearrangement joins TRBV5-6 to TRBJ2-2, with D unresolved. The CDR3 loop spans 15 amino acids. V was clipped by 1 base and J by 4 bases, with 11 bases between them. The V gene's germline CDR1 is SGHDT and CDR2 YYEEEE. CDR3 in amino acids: CASSLRIYSTGELFF. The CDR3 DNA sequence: TGTGCCAGCAGCTTGAGGATTTACAGCACCGGGGAGCTGTTTTTT.

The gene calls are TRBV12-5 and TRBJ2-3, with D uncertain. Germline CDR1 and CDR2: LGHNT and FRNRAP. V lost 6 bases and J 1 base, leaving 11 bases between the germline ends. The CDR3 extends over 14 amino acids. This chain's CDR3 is CASGKQRGTDTQYF. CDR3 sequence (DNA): TGTGCTAGTGGCAAACAGAGAGGCACAGATACGCAGTATTTT.

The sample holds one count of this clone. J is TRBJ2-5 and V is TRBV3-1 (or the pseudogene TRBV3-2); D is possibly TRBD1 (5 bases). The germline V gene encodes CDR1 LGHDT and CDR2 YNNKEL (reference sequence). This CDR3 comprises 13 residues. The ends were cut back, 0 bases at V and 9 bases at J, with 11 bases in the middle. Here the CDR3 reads CASSQDPRTPQYF. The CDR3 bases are TGTGCCAGCAGCCAAGATCCCCGGACACCCCAGTACTTC.

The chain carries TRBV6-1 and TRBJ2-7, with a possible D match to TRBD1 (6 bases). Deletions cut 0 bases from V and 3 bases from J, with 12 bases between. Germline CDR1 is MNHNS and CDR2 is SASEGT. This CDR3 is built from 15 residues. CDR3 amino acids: CASSEALGQLYEQYV. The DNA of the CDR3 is TGTGCCAGCAGTGAAGCGCTTGGACAGCTCTACGAGCAGTACGTC.

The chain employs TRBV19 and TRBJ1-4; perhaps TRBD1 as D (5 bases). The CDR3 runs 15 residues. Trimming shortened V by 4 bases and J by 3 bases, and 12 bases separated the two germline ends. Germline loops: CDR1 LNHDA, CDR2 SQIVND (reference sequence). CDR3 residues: CASSTRQNPNEKLFF. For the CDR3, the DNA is TGTGCCAGTAGTACCAGACAGAACCCTAATGAAAAACTGTTTTTT.

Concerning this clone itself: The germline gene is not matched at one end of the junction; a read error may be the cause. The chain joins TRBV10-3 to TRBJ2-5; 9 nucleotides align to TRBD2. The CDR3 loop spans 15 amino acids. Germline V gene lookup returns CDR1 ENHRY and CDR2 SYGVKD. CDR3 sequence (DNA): TGTGCCATCGGTGACGGCGGGGGGGCCGGTGAGACCCAGTACTTC. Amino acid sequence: CAIGDGGGAGETQYF.

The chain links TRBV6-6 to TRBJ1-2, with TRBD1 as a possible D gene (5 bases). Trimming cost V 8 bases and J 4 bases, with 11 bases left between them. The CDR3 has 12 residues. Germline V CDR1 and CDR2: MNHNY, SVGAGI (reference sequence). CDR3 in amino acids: CASQTGTYGYTF. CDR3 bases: TGTGCCAGCCAAACAGGTACCTATGGCTACACCTTC.

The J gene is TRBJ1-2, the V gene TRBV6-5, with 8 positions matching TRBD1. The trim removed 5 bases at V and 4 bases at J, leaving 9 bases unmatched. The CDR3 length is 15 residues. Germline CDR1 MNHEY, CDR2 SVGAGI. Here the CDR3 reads CASSTTSGGFYGYTF. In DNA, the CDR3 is TGTGCCAGCAGTACAACCTCAGGGGGCTTCTATGGCTACACCTTC.

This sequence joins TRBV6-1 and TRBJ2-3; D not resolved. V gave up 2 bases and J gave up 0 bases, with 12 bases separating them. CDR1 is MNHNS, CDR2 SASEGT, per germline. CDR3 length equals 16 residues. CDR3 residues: CASSEYGGPSTDTQYF. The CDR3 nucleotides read TGTGCCAGCAGTGAATATGGCGGACCTAGCACAGATACGCAGTATTTT.

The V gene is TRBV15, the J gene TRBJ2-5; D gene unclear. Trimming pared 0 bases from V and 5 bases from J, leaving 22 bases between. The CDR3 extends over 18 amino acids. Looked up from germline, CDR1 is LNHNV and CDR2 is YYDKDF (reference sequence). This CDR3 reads CATSREWTDVFLRETQYF. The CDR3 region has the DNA TGTGCCACCAGCAGAGAGTGGACGGACGTCTTCCTTCGCGAGACCCAGTACTTC.

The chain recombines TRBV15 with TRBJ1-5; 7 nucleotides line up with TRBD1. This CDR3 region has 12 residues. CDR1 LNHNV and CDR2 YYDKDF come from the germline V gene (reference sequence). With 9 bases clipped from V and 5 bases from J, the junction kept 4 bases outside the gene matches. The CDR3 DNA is TGTGCCACGGGACAGAGATATCAGCCCCAGCATTTT. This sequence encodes CATGQRYQPQHF.

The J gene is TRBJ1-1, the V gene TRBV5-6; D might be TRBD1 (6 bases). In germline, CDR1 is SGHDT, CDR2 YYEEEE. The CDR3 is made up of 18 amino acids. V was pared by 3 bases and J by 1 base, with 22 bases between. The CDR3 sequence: CASSWLRQAQRTNTEAFF. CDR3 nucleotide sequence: TGTGCCAGCAGCTGGTTACGACAGGCTCAGAGAACGAACACTGAAGCTTTCTTT.

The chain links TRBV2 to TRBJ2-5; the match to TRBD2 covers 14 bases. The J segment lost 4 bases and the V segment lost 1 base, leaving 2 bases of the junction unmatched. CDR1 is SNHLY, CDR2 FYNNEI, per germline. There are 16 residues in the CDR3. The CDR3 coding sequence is TGTGCCAGCAGTGAAGGGACTAGCGGGGGGTCAGAGACCCAGTACTTC. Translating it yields CASSEGTSGGSETQYF.

The CDR3 DNA sequence: TGTGCCAGCACCCTGACACGACCCGACACCGGGGAGCTGTTTTTT. Translation gives CASTLTRPDTGELFF. The chain carries TRBV6-5 and TRBJ2-2, with D unclear. The V end was cut by 7 bases, the J end by 3 bases, with 15 bases between. The CDR3 extends over 15 amino acids. The V gene's germline CDR1 is MNHEY and CDR2 SVGAGI.

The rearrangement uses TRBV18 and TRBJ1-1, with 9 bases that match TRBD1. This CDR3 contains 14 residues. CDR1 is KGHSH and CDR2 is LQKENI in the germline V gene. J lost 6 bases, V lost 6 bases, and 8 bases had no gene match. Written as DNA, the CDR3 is TGTGCCAGCTCTTCCTACAGGGGGCTGGCTGAAGCTTTCTTT. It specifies CASSSYRGLAEAFF.

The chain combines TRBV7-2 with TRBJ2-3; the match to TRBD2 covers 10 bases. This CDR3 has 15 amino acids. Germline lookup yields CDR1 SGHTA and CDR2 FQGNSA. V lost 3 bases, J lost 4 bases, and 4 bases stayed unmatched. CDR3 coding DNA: TGTGCCAGCAGCTTGAGACTAGCGGGTGCAGATACGCAGTATTTT. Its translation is CASSLRLAGADTQYF.

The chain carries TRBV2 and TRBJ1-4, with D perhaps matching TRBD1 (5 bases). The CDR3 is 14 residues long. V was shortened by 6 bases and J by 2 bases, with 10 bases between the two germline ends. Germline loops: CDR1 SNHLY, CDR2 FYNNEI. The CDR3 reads CASSQGSTNEKLFF. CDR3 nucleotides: TGTGCCAGCAGCCAGGGAAGCACTAATGAAAAACTGTTTTTT.

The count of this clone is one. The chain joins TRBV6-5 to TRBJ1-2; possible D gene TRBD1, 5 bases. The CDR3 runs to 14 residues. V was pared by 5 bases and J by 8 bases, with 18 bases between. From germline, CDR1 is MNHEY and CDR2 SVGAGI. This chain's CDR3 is CASSRTGAGEGYTF. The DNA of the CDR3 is TGTGCCAGCAGTCGTACCGGGGCCGGAGAGGGCTACACCTTC.

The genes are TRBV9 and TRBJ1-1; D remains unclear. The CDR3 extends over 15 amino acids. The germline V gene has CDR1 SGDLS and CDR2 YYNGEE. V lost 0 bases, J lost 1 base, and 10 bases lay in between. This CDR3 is CASSVAVGPNTEAFF. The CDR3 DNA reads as TGTGCCAGCAGCGTAGCTGTAGGCCCGAACACTGAAGCTTTCTTT.